Listed below are T cell receptor beta chains from one sample, sequenced in a study of T cells after yellow fever vaccination. TCRdb independently ran MiXCR on the 5' RACE reads; one entry per CDR3 protein. The sample lists roughly 500,000 distinct CDR3 sequences, 19% occurring once. Sample: PBMCs, taken 15 days after the yellow fever booster vaccination. These receptors originate from a man younger than 45 who received the YFV17D yellow fever vaccine. CDR3s include the opening cysteine and the closing phenylalanine or tryptophan. Each record gives: CDR3 DNA, CDR3 protein, V gene, clone size, J gene, D gene. A D gene is named only where the DNA matches it firmly. A clone size is listed for some rows: how often the clone was seen (once, few, many), or a class if it is expanded.

CDR3nt: TGTGCCAGCAGCCATTCCTCTATCCTAGGCCAAGAGACCCAGTACTTC
CDR3aa: CASSHSSILGQETQYF
v_gene: TRBV4-2
abundance: -
j_gene: TRBJ2-5
d_gene: -

CDR3nt: TGTGCCAGCAGCTCCCCCACTGAAGCTTTCTTT
CDR3aa: CASSSPTEAFF
v_gene: TRBV12-3/TRBV12-4
abundance: few
j_gene: TRBJ1-1
d_gene: -

CDR3nt: TGTGCCATCAGTGGGACTGCCTATGAGCAGTTCTTC
CDR3aa: CAISGTAYEQFF
v_gene: TRBV10-3
abundance: few
j_gene: TRBJ2-1
d_gene: -

CDR3nt: TGTGCCAGCTCACCAGAAACAGGGTACCATGAGCAGTTCTTC
CDR3aa: CASSPETGYHEQFF
v_gene: TRBV18
abundance: few
j_gene: TRBJ2-1
d_gene: -

CDR3nt: TGCAGTGCTAGTGGGGCTAGCGGGGTACAAGAGACCCAGTACTTC
CDR3aa: CSASGASGVQETQYF
v_gene: TRBV20-1
abundance: -
j_gene: TRBJ2-5
d_gene: TRBD2

CDR3nt: TGCAGTGCTAGAGATCCGGGCAGGGGTTACGAGCAGTACTTC
CDR3aa: CSARDPGRGYEQYF
v_gene: TRBV20-1
abundance: few
j_gene: TRBJ2-7
d_gene: -

CDR3nt: TGTGCCAGCGCGGAGGGACAGCGGGAGACCCAGTACTTC
CDR3aa: CASAEGQRETQYF
v_gene: TRBV5-6
abundance: -
j_gene: TRBJ2-5
d_gene: -

CDR3nt: TGCAGTGCTAGTGGTTCCCGCGCCAATGGAGGGACCCAGTACTTC
CDR3aa: CSASGSRANGGTQYF
v_gene: TRBV20-1
abundance: -
j_gene: TRBJ2-5
d_gene: -

CDR3nt: TGTGCCAGCAGCCCCGGGGCGGGAGGCTCCTACGAGCAGTACTTC
CDR3aa: CASSPGAGGSYEQYF
v_gene: TRBV7-2
abundance: many
j_gene: TRBJ2-7
d_gene: TRBD2

CDR3nt: TGTGCCAGCAGCTTAAAGGGACAGGTGACCGGGGAGCTGTTTTTT
CDR3aa: CASSLKGQVTGELFF
v_gene: TRBV7-8
abundance: -
j_gene: TRBJ2-2
d_gene: TRBD1

CDR3nt: TGCGCCAGCAGAGCTAGCGGAGGCACAGATACGCAGTATTTT
CDR3aa: CASRASGGTDTQYF
v_gene: TRBV4-3
abundance: -
j_gene: TRBJ2-3
d_gene: TRBD2

CDR3nt: TGTGCCACCAGTGATTTGATTGGCCAGTACTTC
CDR3aa: CATSDLIGQYF
v_gene: TRBV24-1
abundance: -
j_gene: TRBJ2-5
d_gene: -

CDR3nt: TGTGCCAGCAGCTATGCAGTCAATGGCTACACCTTC
CDR3aa: CASSYAVNGYTF
v_gene: TRBV7-2
abundance: few
j_gene: TRBJ1-2
d_gene: -

CDR3nt: TGTGCCTGGAGTGGCGTAACCACAGATACGCAGTATTTT
CDR3aa: CAWSGVTTDTQYF
v_gene: TRBV30
abundance: many
j_gene: TRBJ2-3
d_gene: -

CDR3nt: TGTGCCAGCAGCCCGGTAGGCAGGGGGCAATATGGCTACACCTTC
CDR3aa: CASSPVGRGQYGYTF
v_gene: TRBV5-5
abundance: -
j_gene: TRBJ1-2
d_gene: TRBD1

CDR3nt: TGTGCCAGCAGCTTAGCGTTGGCCGGGATATCTGGCGAGCAGTACTTC
CDR3aa: CASSLALAGISGEQYF
v_gene: TRBV7-8
abundance: -
j_gene: TRBJ2-7
d_gene: -

CDR3nt: TGTGCCAGCAGGGGCGGGGTCCCCCTTAGCTCCTACAATGAGCAGTTCTTC
CDR3aa: CASRGGVPLSSYNEQFF
v_gene: TRBV21-1
abundance: few
j_gene: TRBJ2-1
d_gene: -

CDR3nt: TGTGCCAGCAGCTTAGAACTTAGCGGGAGGTACTACGAGCAGTACTTC
CDR3aa: CASSLELSGRYYEQYF
v_gene: TRBV7-2
abundance: once
j_gene: TRBJ2-7
d_gene: TRBD2

CDR3nt: TGCGCCAGCAGCGGTGGGACTAGCGGGAATGAGCAGTTCTTC
CDR3aa: CASSGGTSGNEQFF
v_gene: TRBV5-1
abundance: few
j_gene: TRBJ2-1
d_gene: TRBD2

CDR3nt: TGTGCCAGCAGTTATGTAGCGGGAGGGAGCTCCTACGAGCAGTACTTC
CDR3aa: CASSYVAGGSSYEQYF
v_gene: TRBV12-3/TRBV12-4
abundance: -
j_gene: TRBJ2-7
d_gene: TRBD2

CDR3nt: TGTGCCAGCAGTGAATATGAGTTGGGACAGGGGAATGAAAAACTGTTTTTT
CDR3aa: CASSEYELGQGNEKLFF
v_gene: TRBV25-1
abundance: -
j_gene: TRBJ1-4
d_gene: TRBD1

CDR3nt: TGTGCCAGCAGCCTAATGGGGCAGCGCACAGATACGCAGTATTTT
CDR3aa: CASSLMGQRTDTQYF
v_gene: TRBV5-5
abundance: -
j_gene: TRBJ2-3
d_gene: -

CDR3nt: TGTGCCAGCAGACCGGGACAGCTTTATAATTCACCCCTCCACTTT
CDR3aa: CASRPGQLYNSPLHF
v_gene: TRBV7-2
abundance: few
j_gene: TRBJ1-6
d_gene: TRBD1

CDR3nt: TGCAGTGCTAGAACCCCGGGACTAGCGGGAGAAGGCGAGCAGTACTTC
CDR3aa: CSARTPGLAGEGEQYF
v_gene: TRBV20-1
abundance: few
j_gene: TRBJ2-7
d_gene: TRBD2

CDR3nt: TGTGCCAGCAGCTTACTCAGGATCGAAAACACTGAAGCTTTCTTT
CDR3aa: CASSLLRIENTEAFF
v_gene: TRBV7-2
abundance: -
j_gene: TRBJ1-1
d_gene: -

CDR3nt: TGCAGCGTTTTGGACGGACGCCCGAGCTCCTACGAGCAGTACTTC
CDR3aa: CSVLDGRPSSYEQYF
v_gene: TRBV29-1
abundance: -
j_gene: TRBJ2-7
d_gene: -

CDR3nt: TGTGCCAGCAGCCAAGATTCAGCGGGAGGTTACGAGCAGTACTTC
CDR3aa: CASSQDSAGGYEQYF
v_gene: TRBV4-2
abundance: -
j_gene: TRBJ2-7
d_gene: TRBD2

CDR3nt: TGTGCCAGCAGGCGTCGAGATCTCTCCAAAAACATTCAGTACTTC
CDR3aa: CASRRRDLSKNIQYF
v_gene: TRBV6-2/TRBV6-3
abundance: few
j_gene: TRBJ2-4
d_gene: -

CDR3nt: TGTGCCAGCAGCTTAGTAGGGGGCACAAGCTCCTACGAGCAGTACTTC
CDR3aa: CASSLVGGTSSYEQYF
v_gene: TRBV7-2
abundance: few
j_gene: TRBJ2-7
d_gene: TRBD1

CDR3nt: TGCAGCGTTGACGGGGGGTCTGGGGCCAACGTCCTGACTTTC
CDR3aa: CSVDGGSGANVLTF
v_gene: TRBV29-1
abundance: -
j_gene: TRBJ2-6
d_gene: TRBD2

CDR3nt: TGTGCCAGCAGCTTAGCGGGGCGGGGGCCCTACGAGCAGTACTTC
CDR3aa: CASSLAGRGPYEQYF
v_gene: TRBV7-2
abundance: -
j_gene: TRBJ2-7
d_gene: -

CDR3nt: TGTGCCAGCAGCCTCAGACTAGCGGGAGACCCAGATACGCAGTATTTT
CDR3aa: CASSLRLAGDPDTQYF
v_gene: TRBV7-9
abundance: few
j_gene: TRBJ2-3
d_gene: TRBD2

CDR3nt: TGTGCCAGCAGGTTTGGGCCACGCGGTCTAGCGCGAGTCTATGAGCAGTTCTTC
CDR3aa: CASRFGPRGLARVYEQFF
v_gene: TRBV7-8
abundance: few
j_gene: TRBJ2-1
d_gene: -

CDR3nt: TGTGCCAGCAGCTCCCGCCCGGGGACTAGCGGGAGGGCCTACAATGAGCAGTTCTTC
CDR3aa: CASSSRPGTSGRAYNEQFF
v_gene: TRBV13
abundance: many
j_gene: TRBJ2-1
d_gene: TRBD2

CDR3nt: TGTGCCAGCAGCTTAGCACAGGGAGGATATCACACAGATACGCAGTATTTT
CDR3aa: CASSLAQGGYHTDTQYF
v_gene: TRBV7-2
abundance: -
j_gene: TRBJ2-3
d_gene: -

CDR3nt: TGTGCCAGCAGCCTGTCCAGGACAGCGGCTCGCTATGGCTACACCTTC
CDR3aa: CASSLSRTAARYGYTF
v_gene: TRBV3-1
abundance: few
j_gene: TRBJ1-2
d_gene: -

CDR3nt: TGTGCCAGCAGCCCTACGACAGGCACAGATACGCAGTATTTT
CDR3aa: CASSPTTGTDTQYF
v_gene: TRBV7-8
abundance: -
j_gene: TRBJ2-3
d_gene: -

CDR3nt: TGTGCCAGCAGCTTAGATAGTTGGCCAGATACGCAGTATTTT
CDR3aa: CASSLDSWPDTQYF
v_gene: TRBV7-8
abundance: few
j_gene: TRBJ2-3
d_gene: -

CDR3nt: TGTGCCAGCAGTTACTCGGATAGCGGGAGGGCCCCTGAGCAGTTCTTC
CDR3aa: CASSYSDSGRAPEQFF
v_gene: TRBV6-2/TRBV6-3
abundance: -
j_gene: TRBJ2-1
d_gene: TRBD2

CDR3nt: TGTGCCAGCAGCTTAGGGGGACAGGGGCCCTACGAGCAGTACTTC
CDR3aa: CASSLGGQGPYEQYF
v_gene: TRBV7-2
abundance: few
j_gene: TRBJ2-7
d_gene: TRBD1

CDR3nt: TGTGCCAGCAGTTCTGAGGGAGGCTGGTCTTATACGCAGTATTTT
CDR3aa: CASSSEGGWSYTQYF
v_gene: TRBV6-6
abundance: few
j_gene: TRBJ2-3
d_gene: -

CDR3nt: TGTGCCAGCAGCCCCGGGACTACTCAAGAGACCCAGTACTTC
CDR3aa: CASSPGTTQETQYF
v_gene: TRBV12-3/TRBV12-4
abundance: many
j_gene: TRBJ2-5
d_gene: TRBD2

CDR3nt: TGTGCCAGCAGTTTATGGACAGCAGTCTCCTACAATGAGCAGTTCTTC
CDR3aa: CASSLWTAVSYNEQFF
v_gene: TRBV12-3/TRBV12-4
abundance: -
j_gene: TRBJ2-1
d_gene: -

CDR3nt: TGTGCCAGCAGTTACTCGAGTGCGGGAGGATCGTACGAGCAGTTCTTC
CDR3aa: CASSYSSAGGSYEQFF
v_gene: TRBV6-5
abundance: -
j_gene: TRBJ2-1
d_gene: TRBD2

CDR3nt: TGTGCCAGCAGCTTAGGTGAAGACTATGGCTACACCTTC
CDR3aa: CASSLGEDYGYTF
v_gene: TRBV7-9
abundance: -
j_gene: TRBJ1-2
d_gene: -

CDR3nt: TGTGCCAGCAGTTACCGACAGGGGGCCGAGCAGTACTTC
CDR3aa: CASSYRQGAEQYF
v_gene: TRBV27
abundance: -
j_gene: TRBJ2-7
d_gene: TRBD1

CDR3nt: TGTGCCAGCACCTGGACTAGCGGGAGTCCCAATGAGCAGTTCTTC
CDR3aa: CASTWTSGSPNEQFF
v_gene: TRBV6-1
abundance: few
j_gene: TRBJ2-1
d_gene: TRBD2

CDR3nt: TGTGCCAGCAGCTTATTTTTTCCAGATACGCAGTATTTT
CDR3aa: CASSLFFPDTQYF
v_gene: TRBV11-3
abundance: few
j_gene: TRBJ2-3
d_gene: -

CDR3nt: TGCAGTGCTAGCGGCGGGAGCGACACCGGGGAGCTGTTTTTT
CDR3aa: CSASGGSDTGELFF
v_gene: TRBV20-1
abundance: -
j_gene: TRBJ2-2
d_gene: TRBD2

CDR3nt: TGTGCCAGCAGTTACTTGAAAGAACAGGGAAACCAAGAGACCCAGTACTTC
CDR3aa: CASSYLKEQGNQETQYF
v_gene: TRBV6-5
abundance: many
j_gene: TRBJ2-5
d_gene: -

CDR3nt: TGTGCCACCAGTGATCCGACTAGCCCTGAGCAGTTCTTC
CDR3aa: CATSDPTSPEQFF
v_gene: TRBV24-1
abundance: few
j_gene: TRBJ2-1
d_gene: TRBD2

CDR3nt: TGTGCCAGCAGCTATGGACTAGCGGGAAGCGAGCAGTACTTC
CDR3aa: CASSYGLAGSEQYF
v_gene: TRBV3-1
abundance: -
j_gene: TRBJ2-7
d_gene: TRBD2

CDR3nt: TGTGCCAGCAGTTACTATTCGGGAAAAGAGGCTGGAAACACCATATATTTT
CDR3aa: CASSYYSGKEAGNTIYF
v_gene: TRBV6-5
abundance: few
j_gene: TRBJ1-3
d_gene: -

CDR3nt: TGTGCCAGCAGCTTGAGTGCAGGGGGCTGGAACACTGAAGCTTTCTTT
CDR3aa: CASSLSAGGWNTEAFF
v_gene: TRBV11-2
abundance: few
j_gene: TRBJ1-1
d_gene: TRBD1

CDR3nt: TGCAGCGTTGAGGGTCCGCCTACCCCGCGCGGAGAGACCCAGTACTTC
CDR3aa: CSVEGPPTPRGETQYF
v_gene: TRBV29-1
abundance: -
j_gene: TRBJ2-5
d_gene: -

CDR3nt: TGTGCCAGCAGCTTAGCCGGACAGGGAATTCTGTCCTACGAGCAGTACTTC
CDR3aa: CASSLAGQGILSYEQYF
v_gene: TRBV7-2
abundance: few
j_gene: TRBJ2-7
d_gene: TRBD1

CDR3nt: TGCAGCGGGACTAGCGGGAAAACAGATACGCAGTATTTT
CDR3aa: CSGTSGKTDTQYF
v_gene: TRBV29-1
abundance: -
j_gene: TRBJ2-3
d_gene: TRBD2

CDR3nt: TGTGCCAGCAGCACCGCAATGGATACGCAGTATTTT
CDR3aa: CASSTAMDTQYF
v_gene: TRBV7-9
abundance: -
j_gene: TRBJ2-3
d_gene: -